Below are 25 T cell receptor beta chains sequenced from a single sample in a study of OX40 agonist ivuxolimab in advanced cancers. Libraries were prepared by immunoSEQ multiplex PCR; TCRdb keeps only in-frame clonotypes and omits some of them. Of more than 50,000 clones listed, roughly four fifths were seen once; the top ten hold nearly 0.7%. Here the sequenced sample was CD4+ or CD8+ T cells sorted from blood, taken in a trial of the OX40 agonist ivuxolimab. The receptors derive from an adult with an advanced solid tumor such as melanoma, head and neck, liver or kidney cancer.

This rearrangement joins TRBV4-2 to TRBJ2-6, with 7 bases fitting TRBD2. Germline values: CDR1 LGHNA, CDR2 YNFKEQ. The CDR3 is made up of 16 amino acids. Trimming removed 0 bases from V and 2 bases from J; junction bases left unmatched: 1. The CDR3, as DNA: TGTGCCAGCAGCCAAGATCGGGGGGCTGGGGCCAACGTCCTGACTTTC. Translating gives CASSQDRGAGANVLTF.

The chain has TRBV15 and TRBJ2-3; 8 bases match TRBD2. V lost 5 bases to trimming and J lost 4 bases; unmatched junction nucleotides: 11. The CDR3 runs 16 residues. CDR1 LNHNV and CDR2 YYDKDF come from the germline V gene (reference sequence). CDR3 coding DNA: TGTGCCACCAGCTCCTGGCGGGGGGAGGTATCAGATACGCAGTATTTT. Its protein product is CATSSWRGEVSDTQYF.

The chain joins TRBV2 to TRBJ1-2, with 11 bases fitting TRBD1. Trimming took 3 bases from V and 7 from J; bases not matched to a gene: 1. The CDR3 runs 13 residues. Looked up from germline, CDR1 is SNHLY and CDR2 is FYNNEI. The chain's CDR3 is CASSEDRGLGYTF. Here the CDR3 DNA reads TGTGCCAGCAGTGAGGACAGGGGGCTTGGCTACACCTTC.

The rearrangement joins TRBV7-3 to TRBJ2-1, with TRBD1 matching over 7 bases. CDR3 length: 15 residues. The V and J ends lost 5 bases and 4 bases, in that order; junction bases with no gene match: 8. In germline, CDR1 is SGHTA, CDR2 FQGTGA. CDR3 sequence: CASSLDRVPYNEQFF. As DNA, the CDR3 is TGTGCCAGCAGCCTTGACAGGGTTCCTTACAATGAGCAGTTCTTC.

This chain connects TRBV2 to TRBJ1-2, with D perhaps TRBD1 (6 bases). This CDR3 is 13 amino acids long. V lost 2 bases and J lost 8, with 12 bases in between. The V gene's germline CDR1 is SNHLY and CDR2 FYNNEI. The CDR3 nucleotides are TGTGCCAGCAGTGAATTCAGGGGTGTCGGCTACACCTTC. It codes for CASSEFRGVGYTF. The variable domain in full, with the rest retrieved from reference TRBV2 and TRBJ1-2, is EPEVTQTPSHQVTQMGQEVILRCVPISNHLYFYWYRQILGQKVEFLVSFYNNEISEKSEIFDDQFSVERPDGSNFTLKIRSTKLEDSAMYFCASSEFRGVGYTFGSGTRLTVV.

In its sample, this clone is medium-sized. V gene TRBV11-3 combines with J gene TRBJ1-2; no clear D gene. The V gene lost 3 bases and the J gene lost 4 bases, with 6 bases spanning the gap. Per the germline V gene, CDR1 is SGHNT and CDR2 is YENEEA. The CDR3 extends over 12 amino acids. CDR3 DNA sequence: TGTGCCAGCAGCTTGGGTACCTATGGCTACACCTTC. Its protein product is CASSLGTYGYTF. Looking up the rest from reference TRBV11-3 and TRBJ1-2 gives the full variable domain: EAGVVQSPRYKIIEKKQPVAFWCNPISGHNTLYWYLQNLGQGPELLIRYENEEAVDDSQLPKDRFSAERLKGVDSTLKIQPAELGDSAVYLCASSLGTYGYTFGSGTRLTVV.

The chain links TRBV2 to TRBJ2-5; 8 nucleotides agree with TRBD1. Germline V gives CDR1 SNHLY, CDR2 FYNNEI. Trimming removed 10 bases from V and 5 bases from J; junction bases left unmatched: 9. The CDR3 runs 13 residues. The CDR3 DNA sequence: TGTGCCACCAGGACAGGGTGGATTGAGACCCAGTACTTC. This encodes CATRTGWIETQYF. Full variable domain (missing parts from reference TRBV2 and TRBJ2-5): EPEVTQTPSHQVTQMGQEVILRCVPISNHLYFYWYRQILGQKVEFLVSFYNNEISEKSEIFDDQFSVERPDGSNFTLKIRSTKLEDSAMYFCATRTGWIETQYFGPGTRLLVL.

DNA for the CDR3: TGTGCCACCAGCAGAGATGGGGCAGGTCTGCGTTCACCCCTCCACTTT. Translated: CATSRDGAGLRSPLHF. V is TRBV15 and J is TRBJ1-6; a possible D gene is TRBD1 (5 bases). V lost 0 bases, J lost 9 bases, and 15 bases lay in between. This CDR3 is built from 16 residues. In germline, CDR1 is LNHNV, CDR2 YYDKDF (reference sequence). Filled out from reference TRBV15 and TRBJ1-6, the complete variable domain reads DAMVIQNPRYQVTQFGKPVTLSCSQTLNHNVMYWYQQKSSQAPKLLFHYYDKDFNNEADTPDNFQSRRPNTSFCFLDIRSPGLGDTAMYLCATSRDGAGLRSPLHFGNGTRLTVT.

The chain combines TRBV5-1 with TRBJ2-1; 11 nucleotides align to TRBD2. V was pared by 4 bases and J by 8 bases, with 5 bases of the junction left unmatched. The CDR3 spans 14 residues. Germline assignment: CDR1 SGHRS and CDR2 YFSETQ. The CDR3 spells CASSLSGGADEQFF. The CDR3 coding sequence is TGCGCCAGCAGCCTTAGCGGGGGGGCCGATGAGCAGTTCTTC.

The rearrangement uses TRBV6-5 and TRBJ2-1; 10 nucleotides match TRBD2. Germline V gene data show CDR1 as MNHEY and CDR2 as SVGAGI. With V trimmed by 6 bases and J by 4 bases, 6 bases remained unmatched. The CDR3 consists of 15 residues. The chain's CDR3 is CASRRTSGAYNEQFF. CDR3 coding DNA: TGTGCCAGCAGACGGACTAGCGGAGCATACAATGAGCAGTTCTTC.

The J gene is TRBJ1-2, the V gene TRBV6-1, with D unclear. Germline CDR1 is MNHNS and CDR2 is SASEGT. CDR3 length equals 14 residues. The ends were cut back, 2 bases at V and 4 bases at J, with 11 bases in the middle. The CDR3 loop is CASSEYGQLYGYTF. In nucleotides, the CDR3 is TGTGCCAGCAGTGAATACGGGCAGCTCTATGGCTACACCTTC.

The CDR3, as DNA: TGTGCCATCAGCCCCTCAGGGTCCGCTAACTATGGCTACACCTTC. This sequence encodes CAISPSGSANYGYTF. The chain links TRBV10-3 to TRBJ1-2, with D tentatively TRBD1 (5 bases). The CDR3 spans 15 residues. CDR1 is ENHRY and CDR2 is SYGVKD in the germline V gene. V gave up 6 bases and J gave up 0 bases, with 14 bases separating them.

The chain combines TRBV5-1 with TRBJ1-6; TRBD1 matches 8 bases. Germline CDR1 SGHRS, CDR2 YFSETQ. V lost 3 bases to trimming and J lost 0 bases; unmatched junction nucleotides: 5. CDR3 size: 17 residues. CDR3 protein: CASSYGQGDSYNSPLHF. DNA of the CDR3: TGCGCCAGCAGCTACGGACAGGGCGACTCCTATAATTCACCCCTCCACTTT.

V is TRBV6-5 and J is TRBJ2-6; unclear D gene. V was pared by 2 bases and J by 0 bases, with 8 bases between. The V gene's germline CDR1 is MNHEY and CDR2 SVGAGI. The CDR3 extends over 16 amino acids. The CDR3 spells CASSYGLGSGANVLTF. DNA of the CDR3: TGTGCCAGCAGTTACGGGCTGGGCTCTGGGGCCAACGTCCTGACTTTC.

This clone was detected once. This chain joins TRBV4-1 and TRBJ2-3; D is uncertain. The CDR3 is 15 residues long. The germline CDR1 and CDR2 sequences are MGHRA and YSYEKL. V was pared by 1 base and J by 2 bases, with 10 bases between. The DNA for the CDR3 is TGCGCCAGCAGCCAAGTGGATCAGTCCACAGATACGCAGTATTTT. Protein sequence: CASSQVDQSTDTQYF.

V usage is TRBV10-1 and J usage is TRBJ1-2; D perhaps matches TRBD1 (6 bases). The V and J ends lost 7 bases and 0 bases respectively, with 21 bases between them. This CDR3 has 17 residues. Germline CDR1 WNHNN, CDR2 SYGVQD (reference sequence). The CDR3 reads CASNFRDTMGSNYGYTF. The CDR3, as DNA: TGCGCCAGCAATTTCCGGGACACCATGGGGTCTAACTATGGCTACACCTTC.

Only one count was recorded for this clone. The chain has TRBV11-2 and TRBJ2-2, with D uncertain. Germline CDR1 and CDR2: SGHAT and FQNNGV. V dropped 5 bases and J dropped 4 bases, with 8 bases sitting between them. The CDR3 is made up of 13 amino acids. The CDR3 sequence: CASSLLGTGELFF. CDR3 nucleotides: TGTGCCAGCAGCCTCTTAGGCACCGGGGAGCTGTTTTTT.

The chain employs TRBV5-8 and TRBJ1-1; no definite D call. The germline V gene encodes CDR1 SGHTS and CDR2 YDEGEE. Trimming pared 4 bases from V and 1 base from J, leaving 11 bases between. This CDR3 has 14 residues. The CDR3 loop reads CASSRIEANTEAFF. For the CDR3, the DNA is TGTGCCAGCAGCCGAATCGAGGCGAACACTGAAGCTTTCTTT.

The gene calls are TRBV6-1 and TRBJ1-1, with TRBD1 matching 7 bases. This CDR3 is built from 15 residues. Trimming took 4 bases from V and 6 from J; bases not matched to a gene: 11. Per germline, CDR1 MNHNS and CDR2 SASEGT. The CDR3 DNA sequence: TGTGCCAGCAGTGTCCCCAGACAGGGTAACCCTGAAGCTTTCTTT. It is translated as CASSVPRQGNPEAFF.

CDR3 sequence: CATSRGGTGIYQYF. The CDR3, as DNA: TGTGCCACCAGCAGAGGAGGGACAGGGATTTACCAGTACTTC. V and J are TRBV15 and TRBJ2-5, with TRBD1 matching over 9 bases. Germline lookup yields CDR1 LNHNV and CDR2 YYDKDF (reference sequence). The junction had 7 bases not matched to a gene; V was cut back by 1 base and J by 10 bases. The CDR3 sequence is 14 residues long.

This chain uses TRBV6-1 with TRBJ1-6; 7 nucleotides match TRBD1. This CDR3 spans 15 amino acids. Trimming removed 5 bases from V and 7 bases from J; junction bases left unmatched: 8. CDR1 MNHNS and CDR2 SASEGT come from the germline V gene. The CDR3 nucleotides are TGTGCCAGCAGTTCGTCAGGGGGTGCCAATTCACCCCTCCACTTT. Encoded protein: CASSSSGGANSPLHF.

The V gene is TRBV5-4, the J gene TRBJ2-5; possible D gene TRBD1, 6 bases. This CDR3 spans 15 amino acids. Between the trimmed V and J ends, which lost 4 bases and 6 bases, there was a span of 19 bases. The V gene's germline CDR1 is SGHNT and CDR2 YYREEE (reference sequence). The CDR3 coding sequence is TGTGCCAGCAGCAAGGAACAGGGAAGCTTGCAGACCCAGTACTTC. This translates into CASSKEQGSLQTQYF.

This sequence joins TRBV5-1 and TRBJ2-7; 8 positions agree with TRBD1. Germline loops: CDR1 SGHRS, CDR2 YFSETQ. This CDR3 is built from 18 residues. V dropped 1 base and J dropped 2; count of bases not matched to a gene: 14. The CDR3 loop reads CASSLSIVGTGQTYEQYF. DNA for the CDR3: TGCGCCAGCAGCTTGTCGATTGTAGGGACAGGTCAAACCTACGAGCAGTACTTC.

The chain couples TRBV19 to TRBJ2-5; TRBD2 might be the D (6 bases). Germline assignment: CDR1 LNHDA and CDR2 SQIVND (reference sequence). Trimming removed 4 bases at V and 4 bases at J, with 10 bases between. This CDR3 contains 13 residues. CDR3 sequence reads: CASSNRGLETQYF. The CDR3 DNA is TGTGCCAGTAGTAATCGGGGGTTAGAGACCCAGTACTTC.

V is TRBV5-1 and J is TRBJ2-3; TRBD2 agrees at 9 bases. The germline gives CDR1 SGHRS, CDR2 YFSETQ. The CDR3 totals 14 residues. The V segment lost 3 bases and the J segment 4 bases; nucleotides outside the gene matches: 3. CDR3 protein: CASSSGTSPDTQYF. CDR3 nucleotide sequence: TGCGCCAGCAGCTCCGGGACTAGCCCAGATACGCAGTATTTT.